These T cell receptor beta chains were read from a single sample in a study of cytomegalovirus exposure and HLA in healthy donors. Produced via immunoSEQ multiplex PCR; TCRdb's table is partial and in-frame only. The record lists approximately 210,000 clones, of which the ten most abundant hold approximately 1%. The material sequenced was PBMCs. These receptor sequences come from a woman in her twenties or thirties in good health and CMV-seropositive. The CDR3 runs from the conserved cysteine through the conserved F or W. D genes are given only for firm matches.

V	J	D	DNA	CDR3
TRBV11-2	TRBJ1-4	-	TGTGCCAGCAGCGAGGGAGGAACTAATGAAAAACTGTTTTTT	CASSEGGTNEKLFF
TRBV5-8	TRBJ2-7	-	TGTGCCAGCAGCTTACCAGGGGACGAGCAGTACTTC	CASSLPGDEQYF
TRBV5-1	TRBJ1-1	-	TGCGCCAGCAGCTTGGAAAGAGTAGTTAAGACTGAAGCTTTCTTT	CASSLERVVKTEAFF
TRBV6-6	TRBJ2-3	TRBD2	TGTGCCAGCAGACTTAGCGGGAGTGGGGCAGATACGCAGTATTTT	CASRLSGSGADTQYF
TRBV28	TRBJ1-2	-	TGTGCCATCCTGGGGGGGGCGGGCTATGGCTACACCTTC	CAILGGAGYGYTF
TRBV5-4	TRBJ2-7	TRBD1	TGTGCCAGCAGTTCTGACAGGGGAAACGAGCAGTACTTC	CASSSDRGNEQYF
TRBV7-9	TRBJ1-2	-	TGTGCCAGCAGCCCAACAACTAACTATGGCTACACCTTC	CASSPTTNYGYTF
TRBV11-2	TRBJ2-3	-	TGTGCCAGCAGCTTACTGTCGGGGAGACCCCAAGATACGCAGTATTTT	CASSLLSGRPQDTQYF
TRBV2	TRBJ2-7	TRBD2	TGTGCCAACAAGCGGCGGGGGGGCATCTACGAGCAGTACTTC	CANKRRGGIYEQYF
TRBV7-9	TRBJ2-7	TRBD2	TGTGCCAGCAGCTTTCTAGCGGGCGAATCCTACGAGCAGTACTTC	CASSFLAGESYEQYF
TRBV6-6	TRBJ1-3	-	TGTGCCAGCAGTTTAGACTCTGGAAACACCATATATTTT	CASSLDSGNTIYF
TRBV6-6	TRBJ1-2	TRBD1	TGTGCCAGCACGGGGCAGGGGGCGCGGGACTATGGCTACACCTTC	CASTGQGARDYGYTF
TRBV5-4	TRBJ2-5	TRBD1	TGTGCCAGCAGCCTGGACAGGGAAGAGACCCAGTACTTC	CASSLDREETQYF
TRBV18	TRBJ2-3	-	TGTGCCAGCTCACTCAACAGGGTAGATACGCAGTATTTT	CASSLNRVDTQYF
TRBV7-9	TRBJ1-2	TRBD1	TGTGCCAGCAGCTGGACAGGGGCCTATGGCTACACCTTC	CASSWTGAYGYTF
TRBV18	TRBJ1-1	TRBD1	TGTGCCAGCTCACCACCCCGCGGACAGGGGGAGGGTGAAGCTTTCTTT	CASSPPRGQGEGEAFF
TRBV5-1	TRBJ2-7	TRBD2	TGCGCCAGCAGCTTGGTCTCTAGCGGGAGCTCCTACGAGCAGTACTTC	CASSLVSSGSSYEQYF
TRBV7-9	TRBJ1-1	TRBD1	TGTGCCAGCATCGGGACAGGGGACGGCTCCAGGGCTTTCTTT	CASIGTGDGSRAFF
TRBV5-1	TRBJ2-1	TRBD2	TGCGCCAGCAGCCTCCTAGCGGGAGGATCCTACTACAATGAGCAGTTCTTC	CASSLLAGGSYYNEQFF
TRBV19	TRBJ1-1	-	TGTGCCAGTAGTGCCGGGACACGGAACACTGAAGCTTTCTTT	CASSAGTRNTEAFF
TRBV4-2	TRBJ1-3	-	TGTGCCAGCAGCCAAGGGGGAGGGGGGACCTCTGGAAACACCATATATTTT	CASSQGGGGTSGNTIYF
TRBV6-1	TRBJ2-5	TRBD1	TGTGCCAGCAGTGAAACAGGGGTACCTCATAAGTACTTC	CASSETGVPHKYF
TRBV7-2	TRBJ1-1	-	TGTGCCAGCAGCTCCCAGACGGGGAACACTGAAGCTTTCTTT	CASSSQTGNTEAFF
TRBV11-2	TRBJ1-6	-	TGTGCCAGCAGCTCCGGGAGCTCCTATAATTCACCCCTCCACTTT	CASSSGSSYNSPLHF
TRBV2	TRBJ1-1	-	TGTGCCAGCGGTAAAGATCACAGTGTTATGAACACTGAAGCTTTCTTT	CASGKDHSVMNTEAFF
TRBV6-6	TRBJ1-1	-	TGTGCCAGCGGGTCACTGAGGGACACTGAAGCTTTCTTT	CASGSLRDTEAFF
TRBV5-1	TRBJ2-2	TRBD2	TGCGCCAGCAGGTTCGGGACTAGCGGGAACACCGGGGAGCTGTTTTTT	CASRFGTSGNTGELFF
TRBV13	TRBJ2-1	TRBD1	TGTGCCAGCAGTGTCGGCAGGGGGAGTGAGCAGTTCTTC	CASSVGRGSEQFF
TRBV29-1	TRBJ1-2	-	TGCAGCGTTGATTCGTACTATGGCTACACCTTC	CSVDSYYGYTF
TRBV7-9	TRBJ1-2	-	TGTGCCAGCAGCTTAGACAGCCATGGCTACACCTTC	CASSLDSHGYTF
TRBV5-4	TRBJ1-1	TRBD1	TGTGCCAGCAGCTGGACAGGGGCGACGAACACTGAAGCTTTCTTT	CASSWTGATNTEAFF
TRBV15	TRBJ1-2	TRBD1	TGTGCCACCAGCACTGAGGACAGGGATCATGGCTACACCTTC	CATSTEDRDHGYTF
TRBV5-1	TRBJ1-1	TRBD1	TGCGCCAGCAGCTTCGATGGACAGGGGGCTAGTGAAGCTTTCTTT	CASSFDGQGASEAFF
TRBV27	TRBJ2-1	TRBD1	TGTGCCAGCAGACTACCCGACAGGGAGATAAGCTACAATGAGCAGTTCTTC	CASRLPDREISYNEQFF
TRBV5-3	TRBJ2-3	TRBD2	TGTGCCAGAAGTTCCGAATCGTCTAGCGGGAGGGGCACAGATACGCAGTATTTT	CARSSESSSGRGTDTQYF
TRBV7-9	TRBJ2-3	TRBD1	TGTGCCAGCAGCCCCCGAGGGACAGGGAGCACAGATACGCAGTATTTT	CASSPRGTGSTDTQYF
TRBV29-1	TRBJ2-3	-	TGCAGCGTTGCAGGGCCCCTAAGCACAGATACGCAGTATTTT	CSVAGPLSTDTQYF
TRBV27	TRBJ2-7	TRBD1	TGTGCCAGCAGTTCACAGGGGCGGGACGAGCAGTACTTC	CASSSQGRDEQYF
TRBV10-3	TRBJ2-7	TRBD1	TGTGCCATCGAGGGACAGGACTACGAGCAGTACTTC	CAIEGQDYEQYF
TRBV19	TRBJ1-1	-	TGTGCCAGTAGTATAGATCAGAAACGGCCTAGATACCTGAACACTGAAGCTTTCTTT	CASSIDQKRPRYLNTEAFF
TRBV7-2	TRBJ2-7	TRBD2	TGTGCCAGCAGCCCCCGTCTTCCAGCGGGGGGGCTTTGCGAGCAGTACTTC	CASSPRLPAGGLCEQYF
TRBV7-8	TRBJ2-5	-	TGTGCCAGCTCGGGGGTAGGGTGGTTGGAGACCCAGTACTTC	CASSGVGWLETQYF
TRBV27	TRBJ2-5	-	TGTGCCAGCAGAAATGTCGGGGAGACCCAGTACTTC	CASRNVGETQYF
TRBV10-3	TRBJ1-1	-	TGTGCCATCAGTGATGGGGGCCGCACTGAAGCTTTCTTT	CAISDGGRTEAFF
TRBV5-1	TRBJ2-1	TRBD2	TGCGCCAGCAGCCGGACTAGCGGGGGGTACAATGAGCAGTTCTTC	CASSRTSGGYNEQFF